In its sample, the clone carrying this TCR beta chain was seen once. The target antigen is unknown. V was cut by 5 bases and J by 9 bases, with 11 bases left in between. Germline CDR1 and CDR2: SEHNR and FQNEAQ (reference sequence). The CDR3 is made up of 12 amino acids. The record originates from a study of T-cell memory formation after mild COVID-19. TCRdb fed the 5' RACE reads into MiXCR, producing one record per CDR3 protein. Among approximately 150,000 distinct CDR3 sequences listed, 15% to 20% were seen once. General observations from the study: Clones from the second wave (peaking day 37) had unconfirmed SARS-CoV-2 specificity. The CD4+ clones that contracted clustered mainly within CM and EM, and the CD8+ clones concentrated in EMRA.

Sequencing input: PBMCs or a T cell subset sorted from them (not recorded which). This chain joins TRBV7-9 and TRBJ2-4, with D uncertain. The sequence came from an adult woman who had mild COVID-19 (a few samples of this study predate the infection). Cell type and time point are not known. DNA of the CDR3: TGTGCCAGCAGCCTGGAAACGGGCATTCAGTACTTC. It translates to CASSLETGIQYF. Based on the CDR3 plus reference TRBV7-9 and TRBJ2-4, the full variable domain is DTGVSQNPRHKITKRGQNVTFRCDPISEHNRLYWYRQTLGQGPEFLTYFQNEAQLEKSRLLSDRFSAERPKGSFSTLEIQRTEQGDSAMYLCASSLETGIQYFGAGTRLSVL.